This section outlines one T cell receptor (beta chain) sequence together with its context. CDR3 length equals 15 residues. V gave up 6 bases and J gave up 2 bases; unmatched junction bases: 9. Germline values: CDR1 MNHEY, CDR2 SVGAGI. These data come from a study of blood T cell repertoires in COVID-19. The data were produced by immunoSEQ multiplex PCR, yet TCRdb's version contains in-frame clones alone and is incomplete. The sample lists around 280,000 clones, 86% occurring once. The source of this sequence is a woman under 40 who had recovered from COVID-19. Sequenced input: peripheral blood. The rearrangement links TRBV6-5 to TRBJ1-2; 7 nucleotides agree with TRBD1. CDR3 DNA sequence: TGTGCCAGCAGAGGGGGCCAGGGTATCAACTATGGCTACACCTTC. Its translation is CASRGGQGINYGYTF.